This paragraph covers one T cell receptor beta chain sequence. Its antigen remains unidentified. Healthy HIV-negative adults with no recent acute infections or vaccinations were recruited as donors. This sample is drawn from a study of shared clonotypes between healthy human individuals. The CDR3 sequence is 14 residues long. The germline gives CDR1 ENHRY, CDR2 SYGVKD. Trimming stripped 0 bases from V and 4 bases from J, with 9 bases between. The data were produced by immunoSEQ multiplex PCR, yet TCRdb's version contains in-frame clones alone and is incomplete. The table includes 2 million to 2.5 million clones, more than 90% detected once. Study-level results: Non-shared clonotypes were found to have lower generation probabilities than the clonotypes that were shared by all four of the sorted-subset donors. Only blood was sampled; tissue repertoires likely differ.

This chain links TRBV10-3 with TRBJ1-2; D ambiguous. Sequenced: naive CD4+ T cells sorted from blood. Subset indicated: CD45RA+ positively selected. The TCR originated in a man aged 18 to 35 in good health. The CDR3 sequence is CAISESNSVYGYTF. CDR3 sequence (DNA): TGTGCCATCAGTGAGTCGAACTCAGTCTATGGCTACACCTTC.